This TCR beta chain derives from a study of blood T cell repertoires in COVID-19. Study as a whole: Sources were T cells, B-cell-depleted T cells, or PBMCs; the material itself was cDNA or gDNA.

From germline, CDR1 is SGHKS and CDR2 YYEKEE (reference sequence). Deletions cut 4 bases from V and 5 bases from J, with 15 bases between. The CDR3 runs 15 residues. Per the authors' pipeline: Estimation of nucleated cell counts was performed using reference gene primer amplification. The protocol was immunoSEQ multiplex PCR, while the TCRdb copy is restricted to in-frame clones and leaves out a portion. The V and J calls and the clone size are those of that table, but D and trimming were determined from the DNA. The data contain around 150,000 clones, about 82% of them singletons. Participants spanned ages about 18 to 90 years and resided in 24 US areas.

This TCR was sampled from a woman aged 40 to 49 who had recovered from COVID-19. The chain links TRBV5-5 to TRBJ2-2; TRBD2 might be the D (6 bases). Sequenced: PBMCs or T cells enriched from blood (not recorded which). The CDR3 loop is CASSPTSHRTGELFF. CDR3 nucleotides: TGTGCCAGCAGCCCGACTAGTCACAGGACCGGGGAGCTGTTTTTT.